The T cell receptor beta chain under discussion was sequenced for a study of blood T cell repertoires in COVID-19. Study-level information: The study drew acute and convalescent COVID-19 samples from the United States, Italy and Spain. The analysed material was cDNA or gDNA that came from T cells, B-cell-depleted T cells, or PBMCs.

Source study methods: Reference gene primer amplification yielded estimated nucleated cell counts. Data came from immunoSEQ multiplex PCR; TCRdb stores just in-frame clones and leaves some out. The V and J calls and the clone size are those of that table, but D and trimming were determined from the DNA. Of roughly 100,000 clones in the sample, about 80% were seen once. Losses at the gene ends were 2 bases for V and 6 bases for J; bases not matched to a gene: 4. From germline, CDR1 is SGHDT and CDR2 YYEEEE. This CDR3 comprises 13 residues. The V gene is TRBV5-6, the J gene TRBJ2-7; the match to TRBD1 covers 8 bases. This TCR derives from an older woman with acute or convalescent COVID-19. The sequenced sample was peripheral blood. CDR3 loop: CASSLTRGREQYF. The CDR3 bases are TGTGCCAGCAGCTTAACCAGGGGGCGCGAGCAGTACTTC.